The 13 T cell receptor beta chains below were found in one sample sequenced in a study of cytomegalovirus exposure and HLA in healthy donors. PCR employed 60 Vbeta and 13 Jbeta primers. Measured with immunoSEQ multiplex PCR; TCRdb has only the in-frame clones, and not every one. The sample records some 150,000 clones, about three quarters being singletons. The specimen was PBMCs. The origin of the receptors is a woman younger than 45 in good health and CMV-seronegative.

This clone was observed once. CDR3: CSVEVGPAANGYTF. Here the CDR3 DNA reads TGCAGCGTTGAAGTGGGGCCGGCAGCTAATGGCTACACCTTC. This chain links TRBV29-1 with TRBJ1-2; D perhaps matches TRBD1 (5 bases). The V gene lost 1 base and the J gene lost 6 bases, with 15 bases spanning the gap. CDR1 and CDR2 from the germline V gene are SQVTM and ANQGSEA. The CDR3 extends over 14 amino acids.

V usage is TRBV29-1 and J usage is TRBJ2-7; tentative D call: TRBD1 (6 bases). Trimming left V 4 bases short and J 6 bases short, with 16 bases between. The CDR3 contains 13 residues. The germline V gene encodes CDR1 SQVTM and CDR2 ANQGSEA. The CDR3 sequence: CSVGAGDGGEQYF. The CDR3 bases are TGCAGCGTTGGGGCAGGGGACGGTGGCGAGCAGTACTTC.

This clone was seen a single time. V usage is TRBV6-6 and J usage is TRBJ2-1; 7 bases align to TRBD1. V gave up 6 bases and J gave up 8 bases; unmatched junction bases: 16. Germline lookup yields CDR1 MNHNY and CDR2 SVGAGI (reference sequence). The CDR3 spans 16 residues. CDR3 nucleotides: TGTGCCAGCAGGCTCAAACGGGACAGTTTGTCCCATGAGCAGTTCTTC. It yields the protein CASRLKRDSLSHEQFF.

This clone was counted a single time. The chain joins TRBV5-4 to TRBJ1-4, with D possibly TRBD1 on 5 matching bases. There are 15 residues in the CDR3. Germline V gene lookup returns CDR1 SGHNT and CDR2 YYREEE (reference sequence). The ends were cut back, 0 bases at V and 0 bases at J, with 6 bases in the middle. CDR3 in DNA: TGTGCCAGCAGCTTGGGGGGGGCAACTAATGAAAAACTGTTTTTT. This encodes CASSLGGATNEKLFF. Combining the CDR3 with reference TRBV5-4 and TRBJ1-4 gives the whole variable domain ETGVTQSPTHLIKTRGQQVTLRCSSQSGHNTVSWYQQALGQGPQFIFQYYREEENGRGNFPPRFSGLQFPNYSSELNVNALELDDSALYLCASSLGGATNEKLFFGSGTQLSVL.

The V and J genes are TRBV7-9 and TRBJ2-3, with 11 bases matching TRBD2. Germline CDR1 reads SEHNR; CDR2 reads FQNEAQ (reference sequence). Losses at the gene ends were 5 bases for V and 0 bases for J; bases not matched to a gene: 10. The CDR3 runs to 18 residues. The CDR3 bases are TGTGCCAGCAGCCCACGACTAGCGGGGCCGTCTAGCACAGATACGCAGTATTTT. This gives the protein CASSPRLAGPSSTDTQYF.

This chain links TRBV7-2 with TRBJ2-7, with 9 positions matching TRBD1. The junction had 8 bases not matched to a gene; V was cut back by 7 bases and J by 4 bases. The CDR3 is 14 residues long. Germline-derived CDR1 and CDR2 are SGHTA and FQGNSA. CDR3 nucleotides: TGTGCCAGCACCCTATGGACAGGGGAGTACGAGCAGTACTTC. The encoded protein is CASTLWTGEYEQYF.

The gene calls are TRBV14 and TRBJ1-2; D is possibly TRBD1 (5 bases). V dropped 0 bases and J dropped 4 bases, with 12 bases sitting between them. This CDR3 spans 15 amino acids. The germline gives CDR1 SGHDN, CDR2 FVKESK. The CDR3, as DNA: TGTGCCAGCAGCCAAGAACTGGGGGGTGGCTATGGCTACACCTTC. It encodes CASSQELGGGYGYTF.

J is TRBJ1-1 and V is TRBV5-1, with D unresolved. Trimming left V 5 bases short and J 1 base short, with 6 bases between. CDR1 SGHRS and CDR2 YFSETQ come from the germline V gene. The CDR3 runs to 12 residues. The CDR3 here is CASRLENTEAFF. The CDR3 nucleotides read TGCGCCAGCAGATTAGAGAACACTGAAGCTTTCTTT.

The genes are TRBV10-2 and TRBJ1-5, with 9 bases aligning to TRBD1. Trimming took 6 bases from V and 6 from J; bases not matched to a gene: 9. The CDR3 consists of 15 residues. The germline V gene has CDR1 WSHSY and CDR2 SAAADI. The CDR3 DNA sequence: TGCGCCAGCAGACTTAATACAGGGGGCCGTCAGCCCCAGCATTTT. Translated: CASRLNTGGRQPQHF.

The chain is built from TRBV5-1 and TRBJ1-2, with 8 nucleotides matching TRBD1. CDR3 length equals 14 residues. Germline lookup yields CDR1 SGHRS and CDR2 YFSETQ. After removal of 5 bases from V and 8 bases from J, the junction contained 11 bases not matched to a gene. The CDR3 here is CASRESGQGRGYTF. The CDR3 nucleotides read TGCGCCAGCAGGGAATCAGGACAGGGTAGGGGCTACACCTTC. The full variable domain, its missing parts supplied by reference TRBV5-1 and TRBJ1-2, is KAGVTQTPRYLIKTRGQQVTLSCSPISGHRSVSWYQQTPGQGLQFLFEYFSETQRNKGNFPGRFSGRQFSNSRSEMNVSTLELGDSALYLCASRESGQGRGYTFGSGTRLTVV.

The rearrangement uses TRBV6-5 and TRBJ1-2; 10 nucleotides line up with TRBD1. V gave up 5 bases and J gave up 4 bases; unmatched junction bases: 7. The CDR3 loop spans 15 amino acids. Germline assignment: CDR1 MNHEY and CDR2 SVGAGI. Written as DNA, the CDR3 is TGTGCCAGCAGTCCAACGGGACAGGGGCTCTATGGCTACACCTTC. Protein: CASSPTGQGLYGYTF.

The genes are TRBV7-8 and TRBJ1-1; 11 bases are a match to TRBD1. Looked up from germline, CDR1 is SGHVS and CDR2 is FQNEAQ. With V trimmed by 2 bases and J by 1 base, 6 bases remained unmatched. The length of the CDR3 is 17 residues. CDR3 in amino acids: CASSLRTGGAGNTEAFF. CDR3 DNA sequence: TGTGCCAGCAGCTTAAGGACAGGGGGCGCGGGGAACACTGAAGCTTTCTTT.

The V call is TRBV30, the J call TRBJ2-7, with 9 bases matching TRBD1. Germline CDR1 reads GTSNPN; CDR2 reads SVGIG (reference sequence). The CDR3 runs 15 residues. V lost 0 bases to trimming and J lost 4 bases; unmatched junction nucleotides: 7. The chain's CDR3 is CAWSVAGTGRYEQYF. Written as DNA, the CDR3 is TGTGCCTGGAGTGTAGCCGGGACAGGGAGGTACGAGCAGTACTTC.